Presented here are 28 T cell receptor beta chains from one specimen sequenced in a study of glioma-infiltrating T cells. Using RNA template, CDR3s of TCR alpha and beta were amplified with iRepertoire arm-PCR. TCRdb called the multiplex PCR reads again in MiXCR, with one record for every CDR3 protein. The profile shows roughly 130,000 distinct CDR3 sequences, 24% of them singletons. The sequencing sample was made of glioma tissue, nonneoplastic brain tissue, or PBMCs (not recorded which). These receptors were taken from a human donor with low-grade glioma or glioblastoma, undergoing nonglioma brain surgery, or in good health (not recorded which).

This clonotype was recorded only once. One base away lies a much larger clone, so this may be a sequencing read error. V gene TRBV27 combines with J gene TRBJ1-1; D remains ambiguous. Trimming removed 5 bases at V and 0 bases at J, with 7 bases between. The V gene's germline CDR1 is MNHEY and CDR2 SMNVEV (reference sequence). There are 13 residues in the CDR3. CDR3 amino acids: CASSTPLNTEAFF. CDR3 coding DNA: TGTGCCAGCAGTACCCCATTGAACACTGAAGCTTTCTTT.

The CDR3 region is CASSLGPGGYEQYV. CDR3 nucleotides: TGTGCCAGCAGCTTAGGTCCAGGTGGTTACGAGCAGTACGTC. The chain combines TRBV11-2 with TRBJ2-7; D uncertain. The CDR3 contains 14 residues. V lost 1 base to trimming and J lost 4 bases, with 11 bases between them. Germline V lookup: CDR1 SGHAT, CDR2 FQNNGV.

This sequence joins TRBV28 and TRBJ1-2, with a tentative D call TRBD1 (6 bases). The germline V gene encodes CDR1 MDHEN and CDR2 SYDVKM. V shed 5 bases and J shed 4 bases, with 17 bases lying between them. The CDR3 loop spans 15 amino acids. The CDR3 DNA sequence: TGTGCCAGCAGTCTCGCTCAGGGGCAAGGCTATGGCTACACCTTC. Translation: CASSLAQGQGYGYTF.

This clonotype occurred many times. The CDR3 protein is CASSLRGSNQPQHF. CDR3 sequence (DNA): TGTGCCAGCAGCCTCAGGGGTAGCAATCAGCCCCAGCATTTT. This chain joins TRBV27 and TRBJ1-5; D is perhaps TRBD1 (6 bases). Per germline, CDR1 MNHEY and CDR2 SMNVEV (reference sequence). The CDR3 length is 14 residues. Trimming cost V 6 bases and J 0 bases, with 9 bases left between them.

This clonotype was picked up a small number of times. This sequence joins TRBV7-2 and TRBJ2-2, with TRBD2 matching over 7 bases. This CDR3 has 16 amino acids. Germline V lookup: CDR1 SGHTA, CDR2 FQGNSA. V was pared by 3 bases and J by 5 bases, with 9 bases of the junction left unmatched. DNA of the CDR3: TGTGCCAGCAGCTTTGGGGAGGGGAGTTTAACCGGGGAGCTGTTTTTT. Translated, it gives CASSFGEGSLTGELFF.

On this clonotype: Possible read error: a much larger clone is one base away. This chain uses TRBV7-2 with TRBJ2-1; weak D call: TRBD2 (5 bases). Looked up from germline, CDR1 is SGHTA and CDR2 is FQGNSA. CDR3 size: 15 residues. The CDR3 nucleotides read TGTGCCAGCAGCTTGAAGCGGTCCCCCTACAATGAGCAGTCCTTC. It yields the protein CASSLKRSPYNEQSF.

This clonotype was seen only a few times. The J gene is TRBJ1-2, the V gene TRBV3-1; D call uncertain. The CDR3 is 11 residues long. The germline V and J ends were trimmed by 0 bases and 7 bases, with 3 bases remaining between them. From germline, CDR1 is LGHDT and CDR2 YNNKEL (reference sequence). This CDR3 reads CASSQEGGYTF. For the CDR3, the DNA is TGTGCCAGCAGCCAAGAAGGTGGCTACACCTTC.

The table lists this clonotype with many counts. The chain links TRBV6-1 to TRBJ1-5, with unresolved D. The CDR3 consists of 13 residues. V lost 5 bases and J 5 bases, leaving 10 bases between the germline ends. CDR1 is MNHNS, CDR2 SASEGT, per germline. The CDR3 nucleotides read TGTGCCAGCAGTTTCGGGATCTATCAGCCCCAGCATTTT. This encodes CASSFGIYQPQHF.

CDR3 in amino acids: CATSDPDRDRRGEQYV. The CDR3, as DNA: TGTGCCACCAGTGACCCCGACAGGGACCGTCGGGGCGAGCAGTACGTC. J is TRBJ2-7 and V is TRBV24-1; TRBD1 aligns across 7 bases. The ends lost 4 bases at V and 6 bases at J; junction bases unmatched: 14. The CDR3 length is 16 residues. Germline V gives CDR1 KGHDR, CDR2 SFDVKD.

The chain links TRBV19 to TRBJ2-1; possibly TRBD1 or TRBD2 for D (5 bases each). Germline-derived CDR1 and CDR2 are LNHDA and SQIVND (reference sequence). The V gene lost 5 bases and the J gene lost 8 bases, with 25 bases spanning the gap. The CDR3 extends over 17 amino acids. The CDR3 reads CASSSATKSGRRDEQFF. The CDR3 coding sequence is TGTGCCAGTAGTTCCGCAACTAAATCGGGGCGTCGGGATGAGCAGTTCTTC.

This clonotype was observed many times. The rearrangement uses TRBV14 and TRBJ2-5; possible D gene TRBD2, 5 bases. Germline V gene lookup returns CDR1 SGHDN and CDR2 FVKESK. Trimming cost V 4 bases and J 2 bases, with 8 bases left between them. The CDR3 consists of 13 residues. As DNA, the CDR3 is TGTGCCAGCAGCCGAGCGGTGCAAGAGACCCAGTACTTC. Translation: CASSRAVQETQYF.

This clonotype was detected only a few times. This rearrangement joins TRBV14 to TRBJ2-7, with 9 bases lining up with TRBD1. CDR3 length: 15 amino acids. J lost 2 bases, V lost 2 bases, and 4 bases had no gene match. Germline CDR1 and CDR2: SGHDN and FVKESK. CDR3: CASSQSGTGTYEQYV. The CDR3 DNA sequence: TGTGCCAGCAGCCAATCCGGGACAGGGACCTACGAGCAGTACGTC.

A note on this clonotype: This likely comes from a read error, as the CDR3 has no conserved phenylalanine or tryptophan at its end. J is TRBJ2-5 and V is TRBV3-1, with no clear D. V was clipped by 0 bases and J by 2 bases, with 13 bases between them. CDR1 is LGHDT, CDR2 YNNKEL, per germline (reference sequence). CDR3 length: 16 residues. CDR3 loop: CASSQDWFATQETQYL. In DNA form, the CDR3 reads TGTGCCAGCAGCCAAGACTGGTTCGCGACTCAAGAGACCCAGTACTTA.

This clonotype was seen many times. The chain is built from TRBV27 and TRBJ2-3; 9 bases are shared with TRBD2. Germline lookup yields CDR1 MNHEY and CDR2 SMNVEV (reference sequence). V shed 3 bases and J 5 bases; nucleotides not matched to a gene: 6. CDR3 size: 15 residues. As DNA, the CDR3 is TGTGCCAGCAGTTTCAGGCGGGGGGGTCGAGATACGCAGTATTTT. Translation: CASSFRRGGRDTQYF.

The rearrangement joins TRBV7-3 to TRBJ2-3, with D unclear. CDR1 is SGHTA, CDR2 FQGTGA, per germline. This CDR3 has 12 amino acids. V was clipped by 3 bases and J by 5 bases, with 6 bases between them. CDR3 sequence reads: CASSFKEDTQYF. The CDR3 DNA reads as TGTGCCAGCAGCTTCAAGGAAGATACGCAGTATTTT.

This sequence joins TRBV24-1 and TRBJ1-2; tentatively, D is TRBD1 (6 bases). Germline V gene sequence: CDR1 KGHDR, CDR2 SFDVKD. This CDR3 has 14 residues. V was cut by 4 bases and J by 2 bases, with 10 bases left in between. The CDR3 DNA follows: TGTGCCACCAGTGACCGCGGGACAAACTATGGCTACACCTTC. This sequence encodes CATSDRGTNYGYTF.

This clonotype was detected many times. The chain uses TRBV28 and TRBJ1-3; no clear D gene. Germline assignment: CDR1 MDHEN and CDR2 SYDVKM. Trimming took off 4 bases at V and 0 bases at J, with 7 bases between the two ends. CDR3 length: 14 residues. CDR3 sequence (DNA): TGTGCCAGCAGTTCGCCGGGCTCTGGAAACACCATATATTTT. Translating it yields CASSSPGSGNTIYF.

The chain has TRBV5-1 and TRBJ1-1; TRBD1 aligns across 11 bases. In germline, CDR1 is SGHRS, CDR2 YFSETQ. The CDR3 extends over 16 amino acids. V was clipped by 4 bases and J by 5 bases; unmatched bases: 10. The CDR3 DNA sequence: TGCGCCAGCAGCACCAGGACAGGGGGCTCTAGTACTGAAGCTTTCTTT. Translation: CASSTRTGGSSTEAFF.

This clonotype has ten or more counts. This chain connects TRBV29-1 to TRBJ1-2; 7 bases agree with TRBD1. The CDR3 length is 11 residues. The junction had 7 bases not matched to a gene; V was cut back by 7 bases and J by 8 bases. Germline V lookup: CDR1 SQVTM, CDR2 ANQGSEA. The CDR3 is CSDTTGSGYTF. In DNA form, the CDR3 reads TGCAGCGACACGACAGGGAGCGGCTACACCTTC.

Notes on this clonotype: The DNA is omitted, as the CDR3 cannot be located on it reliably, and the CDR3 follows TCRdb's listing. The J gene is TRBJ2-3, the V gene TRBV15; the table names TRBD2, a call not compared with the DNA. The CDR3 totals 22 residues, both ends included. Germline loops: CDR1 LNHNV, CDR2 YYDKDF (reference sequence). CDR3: CATSSFYICRPAGRGGWDTQYF.

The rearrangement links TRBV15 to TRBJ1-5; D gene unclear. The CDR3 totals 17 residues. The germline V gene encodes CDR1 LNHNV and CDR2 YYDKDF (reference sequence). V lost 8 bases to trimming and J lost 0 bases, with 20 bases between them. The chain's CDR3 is CATGIEVLRYSNQPQHF. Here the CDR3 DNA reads TGTGCCACCGGCATAGAAGTCTTAAGATATAGCAATCAGCCCCAGCATTTT.

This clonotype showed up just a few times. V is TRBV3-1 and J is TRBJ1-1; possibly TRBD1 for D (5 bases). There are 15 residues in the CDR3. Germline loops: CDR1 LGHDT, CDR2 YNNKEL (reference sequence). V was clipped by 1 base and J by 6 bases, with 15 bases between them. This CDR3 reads CASSQAVGGGAEAFF. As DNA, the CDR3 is TGTGCCAGCAGCCAAGCGGTGGGGGGAGGCGCTGAAGCTTTCTTT.

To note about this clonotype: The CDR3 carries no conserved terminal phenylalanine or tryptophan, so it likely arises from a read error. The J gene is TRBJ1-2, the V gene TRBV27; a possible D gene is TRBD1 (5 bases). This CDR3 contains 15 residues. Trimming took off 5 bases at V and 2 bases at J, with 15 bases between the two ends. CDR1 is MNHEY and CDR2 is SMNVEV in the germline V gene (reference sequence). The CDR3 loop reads CASSDGAGRNYGYTI. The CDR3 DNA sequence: TGTGCCAGCAGTGACGGTGCAGGGAGGAACTATGGCTACACCATC.

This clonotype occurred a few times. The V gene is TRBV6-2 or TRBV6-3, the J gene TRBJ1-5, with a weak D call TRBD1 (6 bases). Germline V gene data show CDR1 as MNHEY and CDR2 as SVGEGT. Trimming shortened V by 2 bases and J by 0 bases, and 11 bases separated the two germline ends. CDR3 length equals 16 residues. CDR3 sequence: CASSYIQGYSNQPQHF. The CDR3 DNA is TGTGCCAGCAGTTACATACAGGGCTATAGCAATCAGCCCCAGCATTTT.

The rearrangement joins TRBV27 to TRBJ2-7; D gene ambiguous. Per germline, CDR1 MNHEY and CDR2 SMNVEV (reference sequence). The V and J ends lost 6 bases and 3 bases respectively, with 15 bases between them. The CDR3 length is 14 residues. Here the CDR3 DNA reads TGTGCCAGCAGCCAAGTTGGGGTAATCTACGAGCAGTACGTC. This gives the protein CASSQVGVIYEQYV.

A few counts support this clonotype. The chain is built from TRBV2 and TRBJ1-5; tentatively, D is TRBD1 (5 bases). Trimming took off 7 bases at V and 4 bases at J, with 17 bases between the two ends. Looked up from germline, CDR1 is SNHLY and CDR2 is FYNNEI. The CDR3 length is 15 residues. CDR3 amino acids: CASTTVGIANQPQHF. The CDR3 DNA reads TGTGCCAGCACGACAGTGGGGATAGCAAATCAGCCCCAGCATTTT.

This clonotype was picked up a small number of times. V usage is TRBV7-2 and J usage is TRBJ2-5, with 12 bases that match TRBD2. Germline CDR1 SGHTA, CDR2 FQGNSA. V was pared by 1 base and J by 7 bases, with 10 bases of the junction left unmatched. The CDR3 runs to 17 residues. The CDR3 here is CASSLDRTSGARGTQYF. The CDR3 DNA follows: TGTGCCAGCAGCTTAGACCGGACTAGCGGGGCAAGAGGGACCCAGTACTTC. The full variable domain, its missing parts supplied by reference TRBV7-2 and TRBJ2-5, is GAGVSQSPSNKVTEKGKDVELRCDPISGHTALYWYRQSLGQGLEFLIYFQGNSAPDKSGLPSDRFSAERTGGSVSTLTIQRTQQEDSAVYLCASSLDRTSGARGTQYFGPGTRLLVL.

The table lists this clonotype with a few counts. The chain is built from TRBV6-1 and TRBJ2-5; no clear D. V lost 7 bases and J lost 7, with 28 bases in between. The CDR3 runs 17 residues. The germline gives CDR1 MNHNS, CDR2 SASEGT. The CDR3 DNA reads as TGTGCCAGCACTCCCATCTCCAACAGAGTTTCGGGTGGGACCCAGTACTTC. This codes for CASTPISNRVSGGTQYF.